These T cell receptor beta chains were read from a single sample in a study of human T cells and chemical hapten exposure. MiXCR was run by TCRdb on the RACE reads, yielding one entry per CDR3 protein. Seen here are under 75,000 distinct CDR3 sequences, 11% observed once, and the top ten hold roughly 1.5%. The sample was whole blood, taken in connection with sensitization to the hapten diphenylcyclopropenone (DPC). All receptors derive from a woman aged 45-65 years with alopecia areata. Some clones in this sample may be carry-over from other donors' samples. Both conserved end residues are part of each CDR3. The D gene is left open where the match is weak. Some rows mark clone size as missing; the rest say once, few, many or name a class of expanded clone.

CDR3aa: CASTQDRNQPQHF; CDR3nt: TGTGCCAGCACCCAGGACAGAAATCAGCCCCAGCATTTT; j_gene: TRBJ1-5; v_gene: TRBV28; d_gene: NA; abundance: NA
CDR3aa: CSAAQGNTEAFF; CDR3nt: TGCAGCGCCGCACAGGGGAACACTGAAGCTTTCTTT; j_gene: TRBJ1-1; v_gene: TRBV29-1; d_gene: NA; abundance: NA
CDR3aa: CATSPGAGQETQYF; CDR3nt: TGTGCCACTTCACCGGGGGCAGGCCAAGAGACCCAGTACTTC; j_gene: TRBJ2-5; v_gene: TRBV3-1; d_gene: NA; abundance: few
CDR3aa: CASSQRRSSYNEQFF; CDR3nt: TGTGCCAGCAGCCAGCGGCGAAGCTCCTACAATGAGCAGTTCTTC; j_gene: TRBJ2-1; v_gene: TRBV2; d_gene: NA; abundance: few
CDR3aa: CASSLSGPITGSTDTQYF; CDR3nt: TGTGCCAGCAGTTTATCAGGGCCCATCACGGGAAGCACAGATACGCAGTATTTT; j_gene: TRBJ2-3; v_gene: TRBV28; d_gene: NA; abundance: few
CDR3aa: CASSKKNEQFF; CDR3nt: TGTGCCAGCAGCAAGAAAAATGAGCAGTTCTTC; j_gene: TRBJ2-1; v_gene: TRBV11-3; d_gene: NA; abundance: few
CDR3aa: CASSLAGVMSNQPQHF; CDR3nt: TGTGCCAGCAGCTTGGCAGGGGTAATGTCCAATCAGCCCCAGCATTTT; j_gene: TRBJ1-5; v_gene: TRBV5-5; d_gene: NA; abundance: few
CDR3aa: CSVEDQRRGETQYF; CDR3nt: TGCAGCGTTGAAGATCAGAGGAGAGGAGAGACCCAGTACTTC; j_gene: TRBJ2-5; v_gene: TRBV29-1; d_gene: NA; abundance: many
CDR3aa: CSARGGNSNQPQHF; CDR3nt: TGCAGTGCTAGGGGGGGTAATAGCAATCAGCCCCAGCATTTT; j_gene: TRBJ1-5; v_gene: TRBV20-1; d_gene: NA; abundance: NA
CDR3aa: CASSVRQNTEAFF; CDR3nt: TGTGCCAGCAGTGTTAGACAGAACACTGAAGCTTTCTTT; j_gene: TRBJ1-1; v_gene: TRBV25-1; d_gene: NA; abundance: many
CDR3aa: CASSATGSYGYTF; CDR3nt: TGTGCCAGCAGTGCGACAGGCTCCTATGGCTACACCTTC; j_gene: TRBJ1-2; v_gene: TRBV12-3/TRBV12-4; d_gene: NA; abundance: many
CDR3aa: CASSQERSGTLTDTQYF; CDR3nt: TGTGCCAGCAGCCAAGAAAGGTCAGGGACCCTCACAGATACGCAGTATTTT; j_gene: TRBJ2-3; v_gene: TRBV4-2; d_gene: NA; abundance: many
CDR3aa: CSATQDRVTTEAFF; CDR3nt: TGCAGTGCCACACAGGACAGGGTCACCACTGAAGCTTTCTTT; j_gene: TRBJ1-1; v_gene: TRBV20-1; d_gene: TRBD1; abundance: few
CDR3aa: CASSLAVVDRGRGGQPQHF; CDR3nt: TGTGCCAGCAGCTTGGCAGTGGTGGACAGGGGCCGGGGAGGTCAGCCCCAGCATTTT; j_gene: TRBJ1-5; v_gene: TRBV5-5; d_gene: TRBD1; abundance: few
CDR3aa: CSARGWGQGAYGYTF; CDR3nt: TGCAGTGCTAGAGGGTGGGGACAGGGGGCCTATGGCTACACCTTC; j_gene: TRBJ1-2; v_gene: TRBV20-1; d_gene: TRBD1; abundance: many
CDR3aa: CASSPAGQGAPGANVLTF; CDR3nt: TGTGCCAGCAGCCCAGCGGGACAGGGGGCGCCTGGGGCCAACGTCCTGACTTTC; j_gene: TRBJ2-6; v_gene: TRBV7-9; d_gene: TRBD1; abundance: many
CDR3aa: CASSETGGENTIYF; CDR3nt: TGTGCCAGCTCCGAAACAGGGGGCGAAAACACCATATATTTT; j_gene: TRBJ1-3; v_gene: TRBV7-9; d_gene: TRBD1; abundance: few
CDR3aa: CSLTTLGEYGYTF; CDR3nt: TGCAGCTTAACGACCCTGGGGGAGTATGGCTACACCTTC; j_gene: TRBJ1-2; v_gene: TRBV29-1; d_gene: NA; abundance: few
CDR3aa: CASRTSGKGDTQYF; CDR3nt: TGCGCCAGCAGGACTAGCGGCAAAGGAGATACGCAGTATTTT; j_gene: TRBJ2-3; v_gene: TRBV10-2; d_gene: TRBD2; abundance: many
CDR3aa: CASSVSYTSVADTQYF; CDR3nt: TGTGCCAGCAGCGTGAGCTACACTAGCGTTGCAGATACGCAGTATTTT; j_gene: TRBJ2-3; v_gene: TRBV7-2; d_gene: TRBD2; abundance: many
CDR3aa: CASSPDKNTEAFF; CDR3nt: TGCGCCAGCAGCCCGGACAAGAACACTGAAGCTTTCTTT; j_gene: TRBJ1-1; v_gene: TRBV5-1; d_gene: NA; abundance: NA
CDR3aa: CASSLGVTVNQPQHF; CDR3nt: TGTGCCAGCAGCTTAGGCGTGACAGTCAATCAGCCCCAGCATTTT; j_gene: TRBJ1-5; v_gene: TRBV7-9; d_gene: NA; abundance: NA
CDR3aa: CASRPRRVAGELFF; CDR3nt: TGTGCCAGCAGACCCAGGAGGGTCGCCGGGGAGCTGTTTTTT; j_gene: TRBJ2-2; v_gene: TRBV28; d_gene: NA; abundance: NA
CDR3aa: CASSLEQPKGPEAFF; CDR3nt: TGTGCCAGCAGCTTAGAGCAACCCAAAGGCCCTGAAGCTTTCTTT; j_gene: TRBJ1-1; v_gene: TRBV7-9; d_gene: NA; abundance: many
CDR3aa: CASKVYLSYEQYF; CDR3nt: TGTGCCAGCAAAGTATACCTCTCCTACGAGCAGTACTTC; j_gene: TRBJ2-7; v_gene: TRBV13; d_gene: NA; abundance: NA
CDR3aa: CASSPWDTPYYNEQFF; CDR3nt: TGTGCCAGCAGTCCGTGGGACACTCCTTATTACAATGAGCAGTTCTTC; j_gene: TRBJ2-1; v_gene: TRBV12-3/TRBV12-4; d_gene: NA; abundance: NA
CDR3aa: CSARPSSGRGNNEQFF; CDR3nt: TGCAGTGCTAGACCCTCGAGCGGGAGGGGAAACAATGAGCAGTTCTTC; j_gene: TRBJ2-1; v_gene: TRBV20-1; d_gene: TRBD2; abundance: many
CDR3aa: CSALSRGDEAFF; CDR3nt: TGCAGTGCCCTATCCAGGGGGGATGAAGCTTTCTTT; j_gene: TRBJ1-1; v_gene: TRBV20-1; d_gene: TRBD1; abundance: NA
CDR3aa: CSARDRGRSYEQYF; CDR3nt: TGCAGTGCTAGGGACAGGGGTCGCTCCTACGAGCAGTACTTC; j_gene: TRBJ2-7; v_gene: TRBV20-1; d_gene: TRBD1; abundance: NA
CDR3aa: CASSHGTATGGQYF; CDR3nt: TGTGCCAGCAGTCATGGGACAGCGACGGGGGGGCAGTACTTC; j_gene: TRBJ2-7; v_gene: TRBV27; d_gene: NA; abundance: NA
CDR3aa: CASGNPGRRGNNEQFF; CDR3nt: TGTGCCAGCGGGAATCCAGGACGCCGAGGGAACAATGAGCAGTTCTTC; j_gene: TRBJ2-1; v_gene: TRBV6-5; d_gene: NA; abundance: few
CDR3aa: CSARHSPSTDTQYF; CDR3nt: TGCAGTGCTAGACACAGCCCTAGCACAGATACGCAGTATTTT; j_gene: TRBJ2-3; v_gene: TRBV20-1; d_gene: NA; abundance: NA
CDR3aa: CASSQERGARLSGELFF; CDR3nt: TGTGCCAGCAGCCAAGAGAGGGGCGCCAGACTGTCCGGGGAGCTGTTTTTT; j_gene: TRBJ2-2; v_gene: TRBV14; d_gene: NA; abundance: many
CDR3aa: CASSSGPEQFF; CDR3nt: TGTGCCAGCAGCTCAGGGCCTGAGCAGTTCTTC; j_gene: TRBJ2-1; v_gene: TRBV11-2; d_gene: NA; abundance: many
CDR3aa: CASWPSNQPQHF; CDR3nt: TGTGCCAGCTGGCCGAGCAATCAGCCCCAGCATTTT; j_gene: TRBJ1-5; v_gene: TRBV28; d_gene: NA; abundance: many
CDR3aa: CASSLPTPGAQYF; CDR3nt: TGTGCCAGCAGTTTGCCCACCCCTGGGGCCCAGTACTTC; j_gene: TRBJ2-5; v_gene: TRBV28; d_gene: NA; abundance: NA
CDR3aa: CASSLRTAENSPLHF; CDR3nt: TGTGCCAGCAGCCTACGGACGGCCGAGAATTCACCCCTCCACTTT; j_gene: TRBJ1-6; v_gene: TRBV11-2; d_gene: NA; abundance: few
CDR3aa: CASSWGRDYGYTF; CDR3nt: TGTGCCAGCAGTTGGGGCAGGGATTATGGCTACACCTTC; j_gene: TRBJ1-2; v_gene: TRBV12-3/TRBV12-4; d_gene: NA; abundance: many
CDR3aa: CADRGRIDTQYF; CDR3nt: TGTGCCGACAGGGGAAGAATAGATACGCAGTATTTT; j_gene: TRBJ2-3; v_gene: TRBV25-1; d_gene: TRBD1; abundance: many
CDR3aa: CASSNEATPAVLNSGNTIYF; CDR3nt: TGTGCCAGCAGCAACGAGGCGACTCCAGCTGTCCTCAACTCTGGAAACACCATATATTTT; j_gene: TRBJ1-3; v_gene: TRBV21-1; d_gene: NA; abundance: many
CDR3aa: CASNEQAPYGYTF; CDR3nt: TGTGCCAGCAACGAGCAGGCCCCCTATGGCTACACCTTC; j_gene: TRBJ1-2; v_gene: TRBV2; d_gene: NA; abundance: NA
CDR3aa: CASSQAWDRQETQYF; CDR3nt: TGCGCCAGCAGCCAAGCATGGGACAGACAAGAGACCCAGTACTTC; j_gene: TRBJ2-5; v_gene: TRBV4-1; d_gene: TRBD1; abundance: NA